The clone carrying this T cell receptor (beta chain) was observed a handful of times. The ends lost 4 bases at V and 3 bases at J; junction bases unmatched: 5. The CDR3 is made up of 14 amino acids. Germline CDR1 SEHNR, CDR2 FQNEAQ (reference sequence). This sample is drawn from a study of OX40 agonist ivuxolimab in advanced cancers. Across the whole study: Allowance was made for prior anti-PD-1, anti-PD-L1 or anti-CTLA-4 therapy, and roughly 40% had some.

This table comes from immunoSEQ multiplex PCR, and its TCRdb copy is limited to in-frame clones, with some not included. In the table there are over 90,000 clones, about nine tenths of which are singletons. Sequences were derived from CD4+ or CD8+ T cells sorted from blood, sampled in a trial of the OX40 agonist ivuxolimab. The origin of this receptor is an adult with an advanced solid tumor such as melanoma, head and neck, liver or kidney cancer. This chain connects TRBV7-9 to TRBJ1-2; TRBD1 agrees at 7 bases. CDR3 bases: TGTGCCAGCAGCTCCACCGGGACAGACTATGGCTACACCTTC. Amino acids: CASSSTGTDYGYTF. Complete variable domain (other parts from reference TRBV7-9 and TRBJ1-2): DTGVSQNPRHKITKRGQNVTFRCDPISEHNRLYWYRQTLGQGPEFLTYFQNEAQLEKSRLLSDRFSAERPKGSFSTLEIQRTEQGDSAMYLCASSSTGTDYGYTFGSGTRLTVV.